One and the same sample provided the 18 T cell receptor beta chains below, sequenced in a study of metastatic and nonmetastatic thyroid tumors (TCRdb year 2020). None of the patients had been given any treatment before thyroid surgery. Library prep was done by PCR. Sequencing used an Illumina HiSeq 4000. TCRdb handled the public reads itself, with Q25 trimming in fastp and clone calling in MiXCR, and kept productive beta chains. For this sample the table gives about 39,000 clones, of which about 16% were detected only once. The top ten constitute around 4% of the sample. The sequencing sample was made of blood. These receptors came from a female donor with papillary thyroid cancer or a benign thyroid nodule (not recorded which). Some clones in this sample may be carry-over from other donors' samples.

This clone was counted ten times or more. The V gene is TRBV6-1, the J gene TRBJ2-7; the match to TRBD1 covers 7 bases. The CDR3 is 14 residues long. Germline-derived CDR1 and CDR2 are MNHNS and SASEGT. The V and J ends lost 5 bases and 5 bases, in that order; junction bases with no gene match: 9. CDR3 region: CASSPPRGINEQYF. Written as DNA, the CDR3 is TGTGCCAGCAGTCCCCCCAGGGGGATCAACGAGCAGTACTTC.

This clone has just a few counts. The rearrangement uses TRBV6-2 or TRBV6-3 and TRBJ2-3; D is unresolved. Germline V gene lookup returns CDR1 MNHEY and CDR2 SVGEGT. Trimming removed 7 bases at V and 0 bases at J, with 17 bases between. The CDR3 spans 16 residues. CDR3 sequence reads: CASIPPSSQSTDTQYF. CDR3 bases: TGTGCCAGCATCCCTCCGAGCTCGCAGAGCACAGATACGCAGTATTTT.

Remarks on this clone: One base away lies a much larger clone, so this may be a sequencing read error. The same CDR3 also results from other DNA sequences found in this sample. The chain links TRBV10-3 to TRBJ1-2; D may be TRBD1 (6 bases). The length of the CDR3 is 13 residues. The germline V and J ends were trimmed by 10 bases and 3 bases, with 15 bases remaining between them. Germline lookup yields CDR1 ENHRY and CDR2 SYGVKD. In DNA, the CDR3 is TGTGCCACCCAGAGGGGGAAGGACTATGGCTACACCTTC. This translates into CATQRGKDYGYTF.

As concerns this clone: A much larger clone differs from this one at a single base, so this may be a read error. The sample has other DNA sequences that encode this CDR3 too. The gene calls are TRBV9 and TRBJ1-2, with a weak D call TRBD1 (5 bases). This CDR3 has 18 amino acids. Germline lookup yields CDR1 SGDLS and CDR2 YYNGEE. The DNA for the CDR3 is TGTGCCAGCAGTGTAGCCGACAATTGGGGGGAGGGCTACTATGGCTACACCTTC. Protein sequence: CASSVADNWGEGYYGYTF. Supplemented by reference TRBV9 and TRBJ1-2, the full variable domain reads DSGVTQTPKHLITATGQRVTLRCSPRSGDLSVYWYQQSLDQGLQFLIQYYNGEERAKGNILERFSAQQFPDLHSELNLSSLELGDSALYFCASSVADNWGEGYYGYTFGSGTRLTVV.

This clone was counted at least ten times. The chain has TRBV19 and TRBJ2-2; D might be TRBD1 (6 bases). CDR1 LNHDA and CDR2 SQIVND come from the germline V gene (reference sequence). The V end lost 5 bases, the J end lost 4 bases, and 14 bases lay between the germline ends. This CDR3 spans 15 amino acids. The CDR3 spells CASSSPGHSTGELFF. The CDR3 DNA reads as TGTGCCAGTAGTTCACCGGGACATTCCACCGGGGAGCTGTTTTTT.

This clone was detected only once. The chain has TRBV7-3 and TRBJ2-3; D might be TRBD2 (6 bases). Germline CDR1 SGHTA, CDR2 FQGTGA. V gave up 0 bases and J gave up 4 bases, with 11 bases separating them. This CDR3 has 15 amino acids. CDR3 sequence: CASSLTSGESDTQYF. CDR3 coding DNA: TGTGCCAGCAGCTTAACCTCGGGAGAGTCAGATACGCAGTATTTT.

This clone was observed many times. The chain recombines TRBV7-9 with TRBJ1-1; tentatively, D is TRBD1 (6 bases). The CDR3 is made up of 15 amino acids. CDR1 and CDR2 from the germline V gene are SEHNR and FQNEAQ (reference sequence). V was clipped by 4 bases and J by 0 bases, with 12 bases between them. CDR3 nucleotides: TGTGCCAGCAGCTCAGGGGCAGGGATGAACACTGAAGCTTTCTTT. Translation: CASSSGAGMNTEAFF.

This clone was recorded many times. The J gene is TRBJ1-5, the V gene TRBV4-1; no clear D. Germline CDR1 and CDR2: MGHRA and YSYEKL. This CDR3 has 17 residues. V lost 0 bases and J lost 5, with 17 bases in between. The chain's CDR3 is CASSQEPKGFCDQPQHF. The CDR3 coding sequence is TGCGCCAGCAGCCAAGAACCTAAAGGGTTCTGTGATCAGCCCCAGCATTTT.

This clone was seen repeatedly, ten times or more. The chain employs TRBV5-6 and TRBJ2-7; D perhaps matches TRBD1 (5 bases). The CDR3 runs 15 residues. In germline, CDR1 is SGHDT, CDR2 YYEEEE. V was pared by 1 base and J by 6 bases, with 17 bases between. This CDR3 reads CASSLNSRVRREQYF. CDR3 coding DNA: TGTGCCAGCAGCTTGAACAGCAGGGTACGGCGCGAGCAGTACTTC.

This clone has at least ten counts. This chain joins TRBV7-9 and TRBJ1-2; weak D call: TRBD1 (5 bases). In germline, CDR1 is SEHNR, CDR2 FQNEAQ (reference sequence). The CDR3 extends over 14 amino acids. Trimming shortened V by 6 bases and J by 3 bases, and 14 bases separated the two germline ends. CDR3 in amino acids: CASRVAGTDYGYTF. As DNA, the CDR3 is TGTGCCAGCAGGGTCGCTGGGACGGACTATGGCTACACCTTC.

This clone appeared many times. The genes are TRBV5-8 and TRBJ2-7, with 9 bases that match TRBD1. The trim removed 4 bases at V and 2 bases at J, leaving 4 bases unmatched. Germline V gene sequence: CDR1 SGHTS, CDR2 YDEGEE. This CDR3 has 14 amino acids. In DNA form, the CDR3 reads TGTGCCAGCAGCATCCGGGACAGGGCCTACGAGCAGTACTTC. Its protein product is CASSIRDRAYEQYF.

This chain connects TRBV7-9 to TRBJ1-6; D call uncertain. V lost 6 bases and J lost 7, with 7 bases in between. Germline lookup yields CDR1 SEHNR and CDR2 FQNEAQ (reference sequence). CDR3 size: 12 residues. The CDR3 protein is CASSPSNSPLHF. In nucleotides, the CDR3 is TGTGCCAGCAGTCCATCGAATTCACCCCTCCACTTT.

This clone appeared many times. J is TRBJ2-1 and V is TRBV5-8; TRBD1 or TRBD2 may be the D gene (6 bases each). Trimming cost V 1 base and J 6 bases, with 14 bases left between them. This CDR3 has 15 amino acids. Per the germline V gene, CDR1 is SGHTS and CDR2 is YDEGEE. Here the CDR3 reads CASSLTEGEFNEQFF. The CDR3 coding sequence is TGTGCCAGCAGCTTGACGGAGGGGGAGTTCAATGAGCAGTTCTTC. The variable domain in full, completed from reference TRBV5-8 and TRBJ2-1, reads EAGVTQSPTHLIKTRGQQATLRCSPISGHTSVYWYQQALGLGLQFLLWYDEGEERNRGNFPPRFSGRQFPNYSSELNVNALELEDSALYLCASSLTEGEFNEQFFGPGTRLTVL.

About this clone: A read error may explain this, as a much larger clone is one base away. The same CDR3 arises from other DNA sequences in this sample as well. The rearrangement joins TRBV7-9 to TRBJ2-5, with 9 positions matching TRBD1. CDR3 size: 17 residues. V shed 5 bases, J shed 3 bases, and the junction held 13 bases outside the gene matches. Germline CDR1 SEHNR, CDR2 FQNEAQ (reference sequence). The chain's CDR3 is CASSVTGTGTQKETQYF. CDR3 DNA sequence: TGTGCCAGCAGCGTAACCGGGACAGGGACACAAAAAGAGACCCAGTACTTC.

The chain employs TRBV12-3 or TRBV12-4 and TRBJ1-2, with TRBD1 as a possible D gene (6 bases). This CDR3 contains 14 residues. V gave up 7 bases and J gave up 9 bases, with 21 bases separating them. The CDR3 loop is CASTGTGPQRCYTF. The CDR3 region has the DNA TGTGCCAGCACCGGTACAGGGCCCCAACGTTGCTACACCTTC.

V and J are TRBV2 and TRBJ2-3; 14 nucleotides agree with TRBD2. V lost 4 bases, J lost 1 base, and 7 bases stayed unmatched. This CDR3 comprises 18 residues. Germline CDR1 reads SNHLY; CDR2 reads FYNNEI. As DNA, the CDR3 is TGTGCCAGCAGTGCGGGACTAGCGGGAGCCGGGGGCACAGATACGCAGTATTTT. This encodes CASSAGLAGAGGTDTQYF. Variable domain in full (rest from reference TRBV2 and TRBJ2-3): EPEVTQTPSHQVTQMGQEVILRCVPISNHLYFYWYRQILGQKVEFLVSFYNNEISEKSEIFDDQFSVERPDGSNFTLKIRSTKLEDSAMYFCASSAGLAGAGGTDTQYFGPGTRLTVL.

This clone was seen at least ten times. The genes are TRBV10-3 and TRBJ2-1; 11 bases map to TRBD2. J gave up 8 bases and V 4 bases, and 10 bases lay outside the gene matches. This CDR3 has 16 amino acids. Germline V lookup: CDR1 ENHRY, CDR2 SYGVKD. CDR3 DNA: TGTGCCATCAGTGCAAATAGCGGGGGGGCTCGGGATGAGCAGTTCTTC. Its protein product is CAISANSGGARDEQFF.

About this clone: The junction shows a germline mismatch at one end, possibly a read error. J is TRBJ2-3 and V is TRBV20-1; D remains unclear. CDR1 and CDR2 from the germline V gene are DFQATT and SNEGSKA (reference sequence). The CDR3 has 13 amino acids. CDR3 amino acids: CSASQILGDKQYF. The CDR3 nucleotides read TGCAGTGCTAGTCAGATACTTGGAGATAAGCAGTATTTT.